The 8 T cell receptor beta chains in this list originate from one sample, sequenced in a study of blood T cell repertoires in COVID-19. Profiling relied on immunoSEQ multiplex PCR, and the TCRdb table lists in-frame clones only, not all of them. The sample lists approximately 170,000 clones; more than 60% were seen once. Sequenced material: peripheral blood. These receptor sequences come from a woman aged 45 to 65 with acute or convalescent COVID-19.

Here the CDR3 reads CASRISGQGWSNQPQHF. The DNA of the CDR3 is TGTGCCAGCAGAATATCGGGACAGGGTTGGAGCAATCAGCCCCAGCATTTT. J is TRBJ1-5 and V is TRBV27, with TRBD1 identical over 9 bases. Trimming cost V 6 bases and J 1 base; bases outside gene matches: 10. CDR1 and CDR2 (germline): MNHEY, SMNVEV (reference sequence). The CDR3 length is 17 residues.

V is TRBV6-1 and J is TRBJ2-7; 8 bases are shared with TRBD2. J was trimmed by 5 bases and V by 4 bases; bases with no gene match: 16. This CDR3 is built from 17 residues. CDR1 MNHNS and CDR2 SASEGT come from the germline V gene. The CDR3 is CASSGRHWGLGSNEQYF. For the CDR3, the DNA is TGTGCCAGCAGTGGGAGGCACTGGGGACTAGGGTCTAACGAGCAGTACTTC.

The chain carries TRBV5-1 and TRBJ2-5; D perhaps matches TRBD1 (7 bases). V lost 7 bases and J 2 bases, leaving 18 bases between the germline ends. This CDR3 contains 15 residues. Germline CDR1 SGHRS, CDR2 YFSETQ. The CDR3 bases are TGCGCCAGCGGCACGGGGGACAGATATCAAGAGACCCAGTACTTC. As protein: CASGTGDRYQETQYF.

The V gene is TRBV19, the J gene TRBJ1-5, with D perhaps TRBD1 (5 bases). Germline values: CDR1 LNHDA, CDR2 SQIVND (reference sequence). This CDR3 is 11 amino acids long. The DNA for the CDR3 is TGTGCAGCGGGGGGATATCAGCCCCAGCATTTT. Amino acid sequence: CAAGGYQPQHF.

The CDR3: CASSPVVAGPGTQYF. The CDR3 nucleotides are TGCGCCAGCAGCCCCGTGGTAGCGGGACCGGGTACGCAGTATTTT. This chain connects TRBV10-1 to TRBJ2-3, with 8 bases identical to TRBD2. CDR3 length: 15 residues. Trimming at V came to 6 bases and at J to 8 bases, leaving 13 bases not matched to a gene. The V gene's germline CDR1 is WNHNN and CDR2 SYGVQD (reference sequence).

The V gene is TRBV3-1 (or the pseudogene TRBV3-2), the J gene TRBJ1-4, with a tentative D call TRBD1 (5 bases). Per germline, CDR1 LGHDT and CDR2 YNNKEL (reference sequence). With 6 bases removed from V and 0 bases from J, the gap between germline ends came to 17 bases. This CDR3 has 17 amino acids. Here the CDR3 reads CASSKRAGLATNEKLFF. Here the CDR3 DNA reads TGTGCCAGCAGTAAACGAGCAGGGCTCGCAACTAATGAAAAACTGTTTTTT.

The chain links TRBV24-1 to TRBJ1-5; 7 bases map to TRBD1. V lost 4 bases and J lost 3; bases outside the gene matches: 8. The germline CDR1 and CDR2 sequences are KGHDR and SFDVKD. The CDR3 totals 16 residues. CDR3 in DNA: TGTGCCACCAGTGACCCGGGACAGCTCTTCAATCAGCCCCAGCATTTT. Its protein product is CATSDPGQLFNQPQHF.

This chain uses TRBV7-2 with TRBJ1-2; D call uncertain. V was pared by 4 bases and J by 4 bases, with 19 bases between. Germline V gives CDR1 SGHTA, CDR2 FQGNSA. The CDR3 runs to 16 residues. CDR3 in DNA: TGTGCCAGCAGCTCAACGTCGGGAGGGTCGGGCTATGGCTACACCTTC. As protein: CASSSTSGGSGYGYTF. Complete variable domain (other parts from reference TRBV7-2 and TRBJ1-2): GAGVSQSPSNKVTEKGKDVELRCDPISGHTALYWYRQSLGQGLEFLIYFQGNSAPDKSGLPSDRFSAERTGGSVSTLTIQRTQQEDSAVYLCASSSTSGGSGYGYTFGSGTRLTVV.